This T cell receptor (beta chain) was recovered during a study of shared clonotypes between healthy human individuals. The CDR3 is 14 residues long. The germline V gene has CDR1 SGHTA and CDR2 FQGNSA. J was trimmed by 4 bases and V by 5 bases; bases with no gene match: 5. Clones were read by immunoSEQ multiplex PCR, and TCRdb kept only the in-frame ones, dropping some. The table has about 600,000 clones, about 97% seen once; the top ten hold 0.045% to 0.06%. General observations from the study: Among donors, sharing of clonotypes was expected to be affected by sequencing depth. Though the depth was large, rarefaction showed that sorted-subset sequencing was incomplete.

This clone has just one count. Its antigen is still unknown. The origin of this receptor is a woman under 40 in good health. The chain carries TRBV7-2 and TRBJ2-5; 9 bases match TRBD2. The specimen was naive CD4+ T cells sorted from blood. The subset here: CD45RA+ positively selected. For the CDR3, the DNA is TGTGCCAGCAGCCCGGGACTAGCCCCAGAGACCCAGTACTTC. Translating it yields CASSPGLAPETQYF.